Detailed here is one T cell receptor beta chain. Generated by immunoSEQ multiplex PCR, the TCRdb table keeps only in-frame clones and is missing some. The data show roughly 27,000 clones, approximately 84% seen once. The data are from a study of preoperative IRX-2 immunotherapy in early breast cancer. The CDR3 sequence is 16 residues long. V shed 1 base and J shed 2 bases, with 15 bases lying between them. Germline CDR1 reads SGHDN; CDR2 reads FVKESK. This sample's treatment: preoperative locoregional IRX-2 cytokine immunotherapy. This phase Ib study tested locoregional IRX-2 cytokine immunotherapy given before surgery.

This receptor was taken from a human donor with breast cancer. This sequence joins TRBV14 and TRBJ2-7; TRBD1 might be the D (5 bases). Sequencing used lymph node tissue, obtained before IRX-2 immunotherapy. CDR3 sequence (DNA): TGTGCCAGCAGCCAAGGGTTCAGGGTATTTACCTACGAGCAGTACTTC. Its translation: CASSQGFRVFTYEQYF.